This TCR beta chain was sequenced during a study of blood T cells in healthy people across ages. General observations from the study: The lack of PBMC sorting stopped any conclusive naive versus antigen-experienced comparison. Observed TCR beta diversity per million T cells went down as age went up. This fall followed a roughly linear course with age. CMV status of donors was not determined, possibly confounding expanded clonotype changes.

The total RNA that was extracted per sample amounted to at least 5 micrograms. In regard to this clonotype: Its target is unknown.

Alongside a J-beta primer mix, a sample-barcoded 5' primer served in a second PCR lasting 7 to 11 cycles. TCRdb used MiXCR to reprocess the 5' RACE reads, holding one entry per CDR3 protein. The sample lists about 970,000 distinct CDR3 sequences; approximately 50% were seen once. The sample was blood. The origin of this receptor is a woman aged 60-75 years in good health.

The CDR3 DNA reads TGCAGTGCTCGCCGCCCCACAGGCTTCCGGACCCAGTACTTC. Translated, it gives CSARRPTGFRTQYF. This chain links TRBV20-1 with TRBJ2-7, with D maybe TRBD1 (5 bases). Gene TRBJ2-5 matches the end of the DNA better, so the J call may be wrong. This CDR3 region has 14 residues. Germline V lookup: CDR1 DFQATT, CDR2 SNEGSKA (reference sequence).